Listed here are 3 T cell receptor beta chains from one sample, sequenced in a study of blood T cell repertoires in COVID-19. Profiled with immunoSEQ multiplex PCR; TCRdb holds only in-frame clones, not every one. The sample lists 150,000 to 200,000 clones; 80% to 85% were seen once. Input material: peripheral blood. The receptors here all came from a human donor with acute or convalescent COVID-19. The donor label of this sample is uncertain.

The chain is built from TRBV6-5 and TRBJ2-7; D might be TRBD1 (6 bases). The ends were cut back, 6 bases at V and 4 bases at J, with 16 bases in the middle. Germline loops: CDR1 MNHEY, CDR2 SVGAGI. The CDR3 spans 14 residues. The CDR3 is CASRARDTGYEQYF. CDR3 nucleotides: TGTGCCAGCAGAGCGAGGGACACGGGGTACGAGCAGTACTTC.

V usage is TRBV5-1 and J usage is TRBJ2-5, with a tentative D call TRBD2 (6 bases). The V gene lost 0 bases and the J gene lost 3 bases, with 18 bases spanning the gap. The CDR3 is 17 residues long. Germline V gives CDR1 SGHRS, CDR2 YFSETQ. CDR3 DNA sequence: TGCGCCAGCAGCTTGGGCGCTAGCGTTTATCCTGAAGAGACCCAGTACTTC. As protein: CASSLGASVYPEETQYF.

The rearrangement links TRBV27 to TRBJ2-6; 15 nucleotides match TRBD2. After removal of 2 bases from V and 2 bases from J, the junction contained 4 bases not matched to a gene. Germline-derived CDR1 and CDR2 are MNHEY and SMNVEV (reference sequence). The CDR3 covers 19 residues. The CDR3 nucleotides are TGTGCCAGCAGTTTAAGGACTAGCGGGAGGGCCGCTGGGGCCAACGTCCTGACTTTC. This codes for CASSLRTSGRAAGANVLTF. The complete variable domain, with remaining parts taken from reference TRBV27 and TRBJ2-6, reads EAQVTQNPRYLITVTGKKLTVTCSQNMNHEYMSWYRQDPGLGLRQIYYSMNVEVTDKGDVPEGYKVSRKEKRNFPLILESPSPNQTSLYFCASSLRTSGRAAGANVLTFGAGSRLTVL.